The 15 T cell receptor beta chains in this list originate from one sample, sequenced in a study of blood T cell repertoires in COVID-19. Profiling relied on immunoSEQ multiplex PCR, and the TCRdb table lists in-frame clones only, not all of them. The data contain approximately 100,000 clones, about 80% of them singletons. The sample comprised peripheral blood. Source of these receptors: a man aged 65 to 79 with active or convalescent COVID-19.

The V and J genes are TRBV4-2 and TRBJ1-4; D possibly corresponds to TRBD1 (6 bases). The length of the CDR3 is 14 residues. V dropped 2 bases and J dropped 8 bases, with 12 bases sitting between them. The germline V gene encodes CDR1 LGHNA and CDR2 YNFKEQ. The CDR3 sequence is CASSQWQGREKLFF. The DNA for the CDR3 is TGTGCCAGCAGCCAATGGCAGGGGCGGGAAAAACTGTTTTTT.

The chain is built from TRBV5-5 and TRBJ2-6; 9 bases map to TRBD1. V lost 4 bases to trimming and J lost 4 bases; unmatched junction nucleotides: 9. Germline-derived CDR1 and CDR2 are SGHKS and YYEKEE (reference sequence). The CDR3 is 17 residues long. The CDR3 sequence: CASSGRDRDSGANVLTF. The DNA for the CDR3 is TGTGCCAGCAGCGGCCGGGACAGGGACTCCGGGGCCAACGTCCTGACTTTC. Complete variable domain (other parts from reference TRBV5-5 and TRBJ2-6): DAGVTQSPTHLIKTRGQQVTLRCSPISGHKSVSWYQQVLGQGPQFIFQYYEKEERGRGNFPDRFSARQFPNYSSELNVNALLLGDSALYLCASSGRDRDSGANVLTFGAGSRLTVL.

The V and J genes are TRBV19 and TRBJ2-3; D is possibly TRBD2 (5 bases). Per germline, CDR1 LNHDA and CDR2 SQIVND (reference sequence). This CDR3 has 14 residues. V shed 3 bases and J shed 11 bases, with 18 bases lying between them. The CDR3: CASSISLARSGQYF. CDR3 nucleotides: TGTGCCAGTAGTATTAGTCTAGCAAGGAGTGGGCAGTATTTT.

The V gene is TRBV5-4, the J gene TRBJ1-1, with D possibly TRBD1 on 6 matching bases. This CDR3 has 14 residues. Germline CDR1 is SGHNT and CDR2 is YYREEE (reference sequence). Trimming shortened V by 0 bases and J by 4 bases, and 10 bases separated the two germline ends. As DNA, the CDR3 is TGTGCCAGCAGCTTGGACAGGGCGGTCACTGAAGCTTTCTTT. It yields the protein CASSLDRAVTEAFF.

This chain links TRBV29-1 with TRBJ2-3, with 7 bases identical to TRBD1. The CDR3 has 18 residues. Unmatched junction bases numbered 13, after V lost 1 base and J lost 0 bases. In germline, CDR1 is SQVTM, CDR2 ANQGSEA. DNA for the CDR3: TGCAGCGTTGAAGCCCCGGGGCGAGGGGGCCTTAGCACAGATACGCAGTATTTT. The encoded protein is CSVEAPGRGGLSTDTQYF.

The V and J genes are TRBV7-2 and TRBJ2-5; TRBD1 matches 10 bases. There are 14 residues in the CDR3. The V gene's germline CDR1 is SGHTA and CDR2 FQGNSA. Trimming took 5 bases from V and 5 from J; bases not matched to a gene: 5. CDR3 nucleotide sequence: TGTGCCAGCAGCAGACAGGGGGCTCGGGAGACCCAGTACTTC. The encoded protein is CASSRQGARETQYF. Looking up the rest from reference TRBV7-2 and TRBJ2-5 gives the full variable domain: GAGVSQSPSNKVTEKGKDVELRCDPISGHTALYWYRQSLGQGLEFLIYFQGNSAPDKSGLPSDRFSAERTGGSVSTLTIQRTQQEDSAVYLCASSRQGARETQYFGPGTRLLVL.

The J gene is TRBJ2-1, the V gene TRBV15; unclear D gene. Trimming removed 0 bases from V and 0 bases from J, with 9 bases in between. This CDR3 has 16 residues. The germline V gene encodes CDR1 LNHNV and CDR2 YYDKDF (reference sequence). CDR3 sequence: CATSRDLTSSYNEQFF. The CDR3 nucleotides are TGTGCCACCAGCAGAGACCTTACGAGCTCCTACAATGAGCAGTTCTTC.

The chain recombines TRBV5-5 with TRBJ1-1; D may be TRBD1 (5 bases). The V end lost 1 base, the J end lost 1 base, and 5 bases lay between the germline ends. CDR3 length equals 13 residues. The V gene's germline CDR1 is SGHKS and CDR2 YYEKEE (reference sequence). Here the CDR3 reads CASSLQGNTEAFF. CDR3 nucleotide sequence: TGTGCCAGCAGCTTGCAGGGGAACACTGAAGCTTTCTTT.

V is TRBV5-5 and J is TRBJ2-1; 7 nucleotides line up with TRBD2. CDR1 SGHKS and CDR2 YYEKEE come from the germline V gene (reference sequence). The CDR3 extends over 13 amino acids. Trimming removed 1 base from V and 6 bases from J; junction bases left unmatched: 1. CDR3 in DNA: TGTGCCAGCAGCTTGCCGGGGGGCAATGAGCAGTTCTTC. Translated: CASSLPGGNEQFF. Together with reference TRBV5-5 and TRBJ2-1, the CDR3 gives the full variable domain: DAGVTQSPTHLIKTRGQQVTLRCSPISGHKSVSWYQQVLGQGPQFIFQYYEKEERGRGNFPDRFSARQFPNYSSELNVNALLLGDSALYLCASSLPGGNEQFFGPGTRLTVL.

This clone was seen a handful of times. This rearrangement joins TRBV28 to TRBJ1-2; D is perhaps TRBD1 (5 bases). This CDR3 has 14 amino acids. The germline gives CDR1 MDHEN, CDR2 SYDVKM. The ends were cut back, 1 base at V and 6 bases at J, with 12 bases in the middle. The CDR3 here is CASSLYGGANGYTF. The DNA of the CDR3 is TGTGCCAGCAGTTTATATGGAGGGGCGAATGGCTACACCTTC.

On this clone itself: The sample contains more than one DNA sequence encoding this CDR3. The V and J genes are TRBV11-3 and TRBJ2-3; 9 nucleotides line up with TRBD2. V lost 3 bases, J lost 2 bases, and 6 bases stayed unmatched. The CDR3 is made up of 16 amino acids. The germline V gene encodes CDR1 SGHNT and CDR2 YENEEA. In nucleotides, the CDR3 is TGTGCCAGCAGCTTTAGGCGGGGGGGCTCCACAGATACGCAGTATTTT. Translation gives CASSFRRGGSTDTQYF.

The chain combines TRBV15 with TRBJ2-1, with D perhaps TRBD2 (5 bases). CDR1 is LNHNV, CDR2 YYDKDF, per germline (reference sequence). V shed 3 bases and J shed 0 bases, with 12 bases lying between them. The CDR3 is made up of 16 amino acids. CDR3 sequence: CATSSPRGRSYNEQFF. The CDR3 bases are TGTGCCACCAGCAGCCCTCGAGGGCGCTCCTACAATGAGCAGTTCTTC.

The genes are TRBV5-1 and TRBJ2-3; 11 bases align to TRBD2. With 1 base clipped from V and 3 bases from J, the junction kept 10 bases outside the gene matches. This CDR3 has 18 residues. CDR1 is SGHRS, CDR2 YFSETQ, per germline. CDR3 nucleotides: TGCGCCAGCAGCTTGATACCTAGCGGGGGGATAATGACAGATACGCAGTATTTT. Translation: CASSLIPSGGIMTDTQYF.

The V and J genes are TRBV18 and TRBJ2-1; 8 nucleotides match TRBD2. Per germline, CDR1 KGHSH and CDR2 LQKENI. The V and J ends lost 2 bases and 4 bases, in that order; junction bases with no gene match: 7. The CDR3 is 16 amino acids. The CDR3 is CASSPGAGGAYNEQFF. CDR3 sequence (DNA): TGTGCCAGCTCACCAGGCGCGGGGGGTGCTTACAATGAGCAGTTCTTC.

CDR3 nucleotides: TGTGCCCGGGGGAGCTGTAAGTACTTC. Residues: CARGSCKYF. This sequence joins TRBV18 and TRBJ2-7; weak D call: TRBD2 (6 bases). The CDR3 spans 9 residues. The V and J ends lost 11 bases and 11 bases respectively, with 13 bases between them. Germline assignment: CDR1 KGHSH and CDR2 LQKENI.